This T cell receptor beta chain came from a study of CD8+ T cells in alopecia areata. In the study overall: Each of the treated patients was given oral tofacitinib, 5 to 10 mg twice daily, for moderate-to-severe alopecia areata. Overall study results and limits: Significant decreases in scalp clonality and expanded CD8+ clones followed tofacitinib treatment. Whether baseline CD8+ expansion is linked to response remains uncertain, given a single nonresponder.

It was cDNA, reverse transcribed from extracted RNA, that served as the sequencing template. Produced via immunoSEQ multiplex PCR; TCRdb's table is partial and in-frame only. The sample contains about 200,000 clones, approximately 56% of which appear only once. Stated treatment: oral pan-JAK inhibitor, 5-10 mg twice daily. This CDR3 is 15 amino acids long. Germline values: CDR1 SSHAT, CDR2 FNYEAQ (reference sequence). About this clone: Its antigen is unknown. An end of the junction does not agree with germline; a read error may underlie this.

The receptor comes from a human donor with alopecia areata. The V call is TRBV7-7, the J call TRBJ2-2; D assignment may be TRBD1 or TRBD2 (5 bases each). Sequenced material: CD4+ T cells sorted from blood, taken at week 4, from a patient treated with tofacitinib. In nucleotides, the CDR3 is TGTGCTAGCAGCAGGGACGGGACGAACACCGGGGAGCTGTTTTTT. It translates to CASSRDGTNTGELFF.